This TCR beta chain was captured by sequencing in a study of human T cells and chemical hapten exposure. This clonotype was picked up many times. V gave up 2 bases and J gave up 9 bases; unmatched junction bases: 6. Germline V gene lookup returns CDR1 SGHAT and CDR2 FQNNGV. The CDR3 is 14 amino acids. MiXCR was run by TCRdb on the RACE reads, yielding one entry per CDR3 protein. The table records tens of thousands of distinct CDR3 sequences, roughly 6.7% of them present only once. Time point described: pre-sensitization, week 0. Sample treatment: therapeutic diphenylcyclopropenone sensitization with weekly scalp DPC.

V is TRBV11-2 and J is TRBJ2-1; 8 bases are a match to TRBD1. This receptor was obtained from a woman younger than 45 with alopecia areata. Some clones in this sample may be carry-over from other donors' samples. Source: whole blood, taken in connection with sensitization to the hapten diphenylcyclopropenone (DPC). CDR3 sequence: CASSLSRGTGEQFF. The DNA for the CDR3 is TGTGCCAGCAGCTTATCACGGGGGACAGGTGAGCAGTTCTTC.